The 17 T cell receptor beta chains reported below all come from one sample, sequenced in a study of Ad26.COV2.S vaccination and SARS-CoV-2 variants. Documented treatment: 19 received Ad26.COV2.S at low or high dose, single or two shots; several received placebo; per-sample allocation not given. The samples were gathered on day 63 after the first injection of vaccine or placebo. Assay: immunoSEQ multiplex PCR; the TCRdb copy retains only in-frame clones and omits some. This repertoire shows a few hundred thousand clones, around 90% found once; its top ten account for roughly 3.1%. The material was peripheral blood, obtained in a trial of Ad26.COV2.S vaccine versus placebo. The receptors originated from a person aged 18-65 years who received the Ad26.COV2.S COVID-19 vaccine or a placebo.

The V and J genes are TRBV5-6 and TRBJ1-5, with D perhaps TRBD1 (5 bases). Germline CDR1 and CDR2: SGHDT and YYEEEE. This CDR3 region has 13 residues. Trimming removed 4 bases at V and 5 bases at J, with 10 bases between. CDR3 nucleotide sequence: TGTGCCAGCAGCGTTTCGGGGGATCAGCCCCAGCATTTT. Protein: CASSVSGDQPQHF. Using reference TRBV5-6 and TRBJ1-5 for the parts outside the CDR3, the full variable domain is DAGVTQSPTHLIKTRGQQVTLRCSPKSGHDTVSWYQQALGQGPQFIFQYYEEEERQRGNFPDRFSGHQFPNYSSELNVNALLLGDSALYLCASSVSGDQPQHFGDGTRLSIL.

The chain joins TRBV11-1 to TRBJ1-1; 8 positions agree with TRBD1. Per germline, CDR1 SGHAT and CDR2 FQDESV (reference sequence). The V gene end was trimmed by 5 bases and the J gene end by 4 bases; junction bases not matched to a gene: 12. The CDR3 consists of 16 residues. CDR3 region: CASSRTGQTRTTEAFF. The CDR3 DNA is TGTGCCAGCAGCCGGACAGGGCAAACCCGCACCACTGAAGCTTTCTTT. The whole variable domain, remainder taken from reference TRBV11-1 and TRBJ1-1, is EAEVAQSPRYKITEKSQAVAFWCDPISGHATLYWYRQILGQGPELLVQFQDESVVDDSQLPKDRFSAERLKGVDSTLKIQPAELGDSAMYLCASSRTGQTRTTEAFFGQGTRLTVV.

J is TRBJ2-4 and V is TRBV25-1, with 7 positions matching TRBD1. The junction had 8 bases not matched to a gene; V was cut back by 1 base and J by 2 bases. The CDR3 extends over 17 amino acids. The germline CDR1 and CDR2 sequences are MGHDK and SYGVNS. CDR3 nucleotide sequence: TGTGCCAGCAGTGAATTAGACAGGGTGTTTACCAAAAACATTCAGTACTTC. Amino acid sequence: CASSELDRVFTKNIQYF.

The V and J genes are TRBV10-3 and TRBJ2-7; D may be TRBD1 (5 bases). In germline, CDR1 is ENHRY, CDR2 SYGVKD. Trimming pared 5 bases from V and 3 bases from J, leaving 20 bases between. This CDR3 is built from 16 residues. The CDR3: CAISPLAGQEFYEQYF. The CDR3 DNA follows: TGTGCCATCAGTCCCCTCGCAGGGCAAGAATTCTACGAGCAGTACTTC.

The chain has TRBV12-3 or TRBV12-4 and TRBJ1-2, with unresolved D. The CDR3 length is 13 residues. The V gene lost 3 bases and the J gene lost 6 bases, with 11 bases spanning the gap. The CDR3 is CASSFGSSHGYTF. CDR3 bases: TGTGCCAGCAGTTTCGGGAGCAGCCATGGCTACACCTTC.

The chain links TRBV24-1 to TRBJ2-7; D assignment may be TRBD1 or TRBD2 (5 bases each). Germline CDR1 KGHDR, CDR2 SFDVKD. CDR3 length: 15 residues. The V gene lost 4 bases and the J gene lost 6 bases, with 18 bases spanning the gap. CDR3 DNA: TGTGCCACCAGTGACGGCTTGGGACGGCGAGGCGAGCAGTACTTC. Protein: CATSDGLGRRGEQYF.

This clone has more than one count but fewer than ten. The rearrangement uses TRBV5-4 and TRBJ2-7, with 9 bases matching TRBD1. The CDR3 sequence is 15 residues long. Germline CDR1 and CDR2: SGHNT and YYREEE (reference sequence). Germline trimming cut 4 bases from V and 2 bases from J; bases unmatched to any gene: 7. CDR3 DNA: TGTGCCAGCAGCGCCCCCGGGACAGGGACCTACGAGCAGTACTTC. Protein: CASSAPGTGTYEQYF.

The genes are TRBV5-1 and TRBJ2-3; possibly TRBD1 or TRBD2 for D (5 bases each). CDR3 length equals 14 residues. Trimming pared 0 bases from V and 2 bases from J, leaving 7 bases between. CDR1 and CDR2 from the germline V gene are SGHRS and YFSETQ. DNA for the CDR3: TGCGCCAGCAGCTTGGGGGGGTACACAGATACGCAGTATTTT. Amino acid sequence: CASSLGGYTDTQYF.

CDR3 residues: CSVRPGQGTEAFF. Written as DNA, the CDR3 is TGCAGCGTTAGACCGGGACAGGGGACTGAAGCTTTCTTT. The J gene is TRBJ1-1, the V gene TRBV29-1; 10 nucleotides line up with TRBD1. CDR1 and CDR2 from the germline V gene are SQVTM and ANQGSEA. Germline trimming cut 5 bases from V and 5 bases from J; bases unmatched to any gene: 5. The CDR3 has 13 amino acids. Filled out from reference TRBV29-1 and TRBJ1-1, the complete variable domain reads SAVISQKPSRDICQRGTSLTIQCQVDSQVTMMFWYRQQPGQSLTLIATANQGSEATYESGFVIDKFPISRPNLTFSTLTVSNMSPEDSSIYLCSVRPGQGTEAFFGQGTRLTVV.

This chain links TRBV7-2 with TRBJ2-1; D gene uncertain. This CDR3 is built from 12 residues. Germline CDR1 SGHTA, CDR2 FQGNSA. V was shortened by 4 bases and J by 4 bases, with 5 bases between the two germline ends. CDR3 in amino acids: CASSSRYNEQFF. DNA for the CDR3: TGTGCCAGCAGCTCCCGTTACAATGAGCAGTTCTTC.

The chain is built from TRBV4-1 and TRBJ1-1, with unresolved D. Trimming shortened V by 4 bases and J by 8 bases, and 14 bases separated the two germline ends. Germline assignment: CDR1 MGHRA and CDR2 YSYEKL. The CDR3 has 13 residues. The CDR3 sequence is CASSPLGVTEAFF. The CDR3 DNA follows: TGCGCCAGCAGCCCCCTCGGGGTGACCGAAGCTTTCTTT.

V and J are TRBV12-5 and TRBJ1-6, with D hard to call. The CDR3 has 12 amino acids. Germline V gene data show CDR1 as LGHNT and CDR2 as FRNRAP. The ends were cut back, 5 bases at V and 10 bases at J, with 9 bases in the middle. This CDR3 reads CASGLPNSPLHF. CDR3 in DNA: TGTGCTAGTGGTCTCCCCAACTCACCCCTCCACTTT.

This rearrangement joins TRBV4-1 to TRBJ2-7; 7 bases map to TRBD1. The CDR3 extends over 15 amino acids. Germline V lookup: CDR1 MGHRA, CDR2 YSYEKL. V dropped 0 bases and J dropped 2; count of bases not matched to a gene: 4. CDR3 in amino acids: CASSQDSQGAYEQYF. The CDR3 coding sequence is TGCGCCAGCAGCCAAGATAGCCAGGGGGCCTACGAGCAGTACTTC.

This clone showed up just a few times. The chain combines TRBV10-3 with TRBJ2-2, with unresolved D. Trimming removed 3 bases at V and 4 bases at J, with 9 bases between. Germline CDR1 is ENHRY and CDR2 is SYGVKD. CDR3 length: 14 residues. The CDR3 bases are TGTGCCATCAGTGACAGTCCCTTCACCGGGGAGCTGTTTTTT. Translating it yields CAISDSPFTGELFF.

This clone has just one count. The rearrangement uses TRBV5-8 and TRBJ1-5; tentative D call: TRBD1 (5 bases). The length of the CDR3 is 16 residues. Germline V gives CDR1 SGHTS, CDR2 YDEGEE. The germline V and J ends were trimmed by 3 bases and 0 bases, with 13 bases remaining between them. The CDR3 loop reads CASSSDSPYSNQPQHF. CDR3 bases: TGTGCCAGCAGCTCCGACAGTCCCTATAGCAATCAGCCCCAGCATTTT.

CDR3 amino acids: CASSVVSQGTNTEAFF. The CDR3 DNA follows: TGTGCCAGCAGCGTAGTGTCCCAGGGCACAAACACTGAAGCTTTCTTT. The chain has TRBV9 and TRBJ1-1; D might be TRBD1 (5 bases). The CDR3 covers 16 residues. Trimming shortened V by 0 bases and J by 2 bases, and 14 bases separated the two germline ends. Germline-derived CDR1 and CDR2 are SGDLS and YYNGEE.

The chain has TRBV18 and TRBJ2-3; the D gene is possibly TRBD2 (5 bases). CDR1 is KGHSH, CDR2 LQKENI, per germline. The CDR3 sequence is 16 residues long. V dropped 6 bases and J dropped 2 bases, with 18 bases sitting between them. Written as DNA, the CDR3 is TGTGCCAGCTCGCCCAGCGGAGGCCGATTCACAGATACGCAGTATTTT. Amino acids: CASSPSGGRFTDTQYF. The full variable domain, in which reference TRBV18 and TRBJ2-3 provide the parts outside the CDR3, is NAGVMQNPRHLVRRRGQEARLRCSPMKGHSHVYWYRQLPEEGLKFMVYLQKENIIDESGMPKERFSAEFPKEGPSILRIQQVVRGDSAAYFCASSPSGGRFTDTQYFGPGTRLTVL.